This T cell receptor beta chain came from a study of radiation and T cells in renal cell carcinoma. Overall study results and limits: No pretreatment tumor biopsies were available for baseline clonotypes.

Germline V gene lookup returns CDR1 KGHSH and CDR2 LQKENI. This CDR3 contains 14 residues. The V end lost 3 bases, the J end lost 0 bases, and 7 bases lay between the germline ends. With regard to this clone: Its antigen is unknown.

Data came from immunoSEQ multiplex PCR; TCRdb stores just in-frame clones and leaves some out. This repertoire shows 100,000 to 150,000 clones, approximately 82% found once; its top ten account for approximately 3%. Time point denoted: baseline pretreatment blood. The treatment is: 15 Gy SBRT to primary tumor, nephrectomy 4 weeks later. The source of this sequence is a woman in her fifties or sixties with renal cell carcinoma. The rearrangement links TRBV18 to TRBJ2-3; no clear D. This specimen consisted of blood, obtained from a patient whose treatment included radiotherapy and nephrectomy. In DNA form, the CDR3 reads TGTGCCAGCTCACCGTCAGTTAGCACAGATACGCAGTATTTT. Protein: CASSPSVSTDTQYF.